This TCR beta chain was sequenced during a study of T cell changes during pregnancy in multiple sclerosis. This table comes from immunoSEQ multiplex PCR, and its TCRdb copy is limited to in-frame clones, with some not included. The sample has 35,000 to 45,000 clones, approximately 91% seen once; the top ten hold roughly 0.5%. The CDR3 length is 14 residues. Looked up from germline, CDR1 is MNHEY and CDR2 is SVGAGI. V gave up 6 bases and J gave up 3 bases, with 11 bases separating them. This specimen consisted of CD4+ T cells from peripheral blood mononuclear cells, obtained in the second trimester of pregnancy. V usage is TRBV6-5 and J usage is TRBJ2-2; D perhaps matches TRBD2 (6 bases). The receptor comes from a female donor in good health, enrolled as a control in a pregnancy study. This CDR3 reads CASRRDSYTGELFF. The CDR3 DNA is TGTGCCAGCAGAAGGGACTCCTACACCGGGGAGCTGTTTTTT.